Below are 27 T cell receptor beta chains sequenced from a single sample in a study of T cell repertoires in cytomegalovirus infection. TCRdb independently ran MiXCR on the reads; one entry per CDR3 protein. Of approximately 500,000 distinct CDR3 sequences listed, 16% were seen once; the top ten hold 20% to 30%. The sequenced sample was CD8+ T cells from PBMCs. All receptors derive from a human donor in good health (CMV status not recorded). Some clones in this sample may be carry-over from other donors' samples.

The J gene is TRBJ1-1, the V gene TRBV10-3, with 9 bases lining up with TRBD1. Germline trimming cut 7 bases from V and 3 bases from J; bases unmatched to any gene: 6. The CDR3 sequence is 14 residues long. CDR1 is ENHRY, CDR2 SYGVKD, per germline. The CDR3 region is CAITDRGGDTEAFF. In DNA form, the CDR3 reads TGTGCCATCACTGACAGGGGGGGGGACACTGAAGCTTTCTTT.

This clonotype has a count of ten or more. The rearrangement joins TRBV7-2 to TRBJ2-3, with D unclear. V lost 5 bases and J 2 bases, leaving 17 bases between the germline ends. Germline V gene lookup returns CDR1 SGHTA and CDR2 FQGNSA. This CDR3 is 16 amino acids long. The CDR3: CASSPRTALLTDTQYF. The CDR3, as DNA: TGTGCCAGCAGCCCGCGAACAGCACTTCTCACAGATACGCAGTATTTT. Looking up the rest from reference TRBV7-2 and TRBJ2-3 gives the full variable domain: GAGVSQSPSNKVTEKGKDVELRCDPISGHTALYWYRQSLGQGLEFLIYFQGNSAPDKSGLPSDRFSAERTGGSVSTLTIQRTQQEDSAVYLCASSPRTALLTDTQYFGPGTRLTVL.

This clonotype was detected ten times or more. The chain recombines TRBV12-3 or TRBV12-4 with TRBJ1-2; D perhaps matches TRBD1 (6 bases). There are 14 residues in the CDR3. V was cut by 6 bases and J by 1 base, with 12 bases left in between. The CDR3 protein is CASSSRTDNYGYTF. DNA of the CDR3: TGTGCCAGCAGCTCGAGGACAGATAACTATGGCTACACCTTC.

This clonotype was detected only a few times. The CDR3 reads CASSYGPREAFF. CDR3 nucleotides: TGTGCCAGTAGCTACGGACCCCGGGAAGCTTTCTTT. The chain employs TRBV19 and TRBJ1-1; unclear D gene. The CDR3 is 12 residues long. The V gene's germline CDR1 is LNHDA and CDR2 SQIVND (reference sequence). Trimming stripped 6 bases from V and 8 bases from J, with 13 bases between.

This clonotype showed up just a few times. The chain recombines TRBV2 with TRBJ2-2, with TRBD1 identical over 7 bases. Trimming at V came to 0 bases and at J to 8 bases, leaving 6 bases not matched to a gene. The CDR3 extends over 15 amino acids. The germline V gene has CDR1 SNHLY and CDR2 FYNNEI. The CDR3 region is CASSEAHRGRGELFF. The DNA of the CDR3 is TGTGCCAGCAGTGAAGCCCACAGGGGACGGGGGGAGCTGTTTTTT.

This clonotype was found many times. The chain is built from TRBV12-3 or TRBV12-4 and TRBJ2-7, with 10 bases aligning to TRBD1. V lost 7 bases to trimming and J lost 4 bases; unmatched junction nucleotides: 13. The CDR3 totals 16 residues. The CDR3 sequence: CASIGTTGQGSYEQYF. CDR3 bases: TGTGCCAGCATCGGAACCACGGGACAGGGGAGTTACGAGCAGTACTTC.

This clonotype was observed a handful of times. The chain employs TRBV5-6 and TRBJ1-2; D is undetermined. V lost 0 bases and J 4 bases, leaving 13 bases between the germline ends. Germline CDR1 reads SGHDT; CDR2 reads YYEEEE. The CDR3 loop spans 15 amino acids. The CDR3 DNA follows: TGTGCCAGCAGCTTGGCCTTGGGTTCCGGCTATGGCTACACCTTC. This sequence encodes CASSLALGSGYGYTF.

V and J are TRBV2 and TRBJ2-1; 7 positions match TRBD2. Unmatched junction bases numbered 8, after V lost 0 bases and J lost 0 bases. This CDR3 has 18 residues. Germline V lookup: CDR1 SNHLY, CDR2 FYNNEI. CDR3 amino acids: CASSEAPARGSSYNEQFF. CDR3 bases: TGTGCCAGCAGTGAAGCGCCTGCGCGGGGGAGCTCCTACAATGAGCAGTTCTTC.

This clonotype was found a few times. The CDR3 spells CASSYSSPGTYEQYF. CDR3 in DNA: TGTGCCAGCAGTTACTCGTCCCCGGGCACCTACGAGCAGTACTTC. This chain connects TRBV6-5 to TRBJ2-7; unclear D gene. Between the trimmed V and J ends, which lost 0 bases and 2 bases, there was a span of 11 bases. The CDR3 spans 15 residues. The germline CDR1 and CDR2 sequences are MNHEY and SVGAGI.

This clonotype was found many times. The chain has TRBV7-9 and TRBJ2-7; 10 bases are shared with TRBD2. V lost 5 bases to trimming and J lost 3 bases; unmatched junction nucleotides: 10. The germline gives CDR1 SEHNR, CDR2 FQNEAQ (reference sequence). This CDR3 comprises 16 residues. The CDR3 is CASSPSGGQVFYEQYF. The CDR3 DNA follows: TGTGCCAGCAGCCCTAGCGGGGGACAGGTTTTCTACGAGCAGTACTTC. The full variable domain, with the rest looked up from reference TRBV7-9 and TRBJ2-7, is DTGVSQNPRHKITKRGQNVTFRCDPISEHNRLYWYRQTLGQGPEFLTYFQNEAQLEKSRLLSDRFSAERPKGSFSTLEIQRTEQGDSAMYLCASSPSGGQVFYEQYFGPGTRLTVT.

The chain combines TRBV5-4 with TRBJ2-3; 7 bases are shared with TRBD2. Germline CDR1 is SGHNT and CDR2 is YYREEE (reference sequence). The CDR3 loop spans 17 amino acids. V was clipped by 4 bases and J by 2 bases; unmatched bases: 13. CDR3 residues: CASSGEGGRGHTDTQYF. The CDR3 coding sequence is TGTGCCAGCAGCGGGGAGGGCGGCCGTGGCCACACAGATACGCAGTATTTT.

The sample holds a few counts of this clonotype. The chain has TRBV4-1 and TRBJ1-5, with D tentatively TRBD1 (6 bases). The CDR3 runs to 15 residues. Germline values: CDR1 MGHRA, CDR2 YSYEKL. The ends were cut back, 11 bases at V and 0 bases at J, with 17 bases in the middle. In DNA, the CDR3 is TGCGCCCGTCGGGACAAGGTGCCTAGCAATCAGCCCCAGCATTTT. Its translation is CARRDKVPSNQPQHF.

This clonotype was recorded at least ten times. The chain carries TRBV7-9 and TRBJ1-6, with D maybe TRBD1 (5 bases). Per germline, CDR1 SEHNR and CDR2 FQNEAQ (reference sequence). V lost 4 bases and J lost 6, with 13 bases in between. The CDR3 has 15 residues. CDR3 nucleotides: TGTGCCAGCAGCTACCCGGGGGAGGGTAATTCACCCCTCCACTTT. Protein: CASSYPGEGNSPLHF.

As for this clonotype: Germline is not matched at one junction end, which may reflect a read error. The V gene is TRBV11-2, the J gene TRBJ2-5; 10 bases align to TRBD2. This CDR3 contains 16 residues. Germline V gene sequence: CDR1 SGHAT, CDR2 FQNNGV. The DNA of the CDR3 is TGTGACAGCAGCTTAAGGAGCGGGGGGGCGGTGGAGCCCCAGTACTTC. Encoded protein: CDSSLRSGGAVEPQYF.

The V and J genes are TRBV9 and TRBJ1-2; D remains ambiguous. V was trimmed by 3 bases and J by 8 bases, leaving 8 bases between them. Germline V gene sequence: CDR1 SGDLS, CDR2 YYNGEE. The CDR3 runs 11 residues. CDR3 loop: CASSASWGYTF. The CDR3 DNA sequence: TGTGCCAGCAGCGCCTCCTGGGGCTACACCTTC.

There are a few counts of this clonotype. The CDR3 DNA sequence: TGTGCCTGGGGGCTAGCCGGTGATTACGAGCAGTACTTC. Amino acid sequence: CAWGLAGDYEQYF. The chain combines TRBV30 with TRBJ2-7, with a possible D match to TRBD2 (5 bases). This CDR3 is 13 amino acids long. V was trimmed by 5 bases and J by 4 bases, leaving 15 bases between them. CDR1 is GTSNPN and CDR2 is SVGIG in the germline V gene (reference sequence). Full variable domain (remainder filled in from reference TRBV30 and TRBJ2-7): SQTIHQWPATLVQPVGSPLSLECTVEGTSNPNLYWYRQAAGRGLQLLFYSVGIGQISSEVPQNLSASRPQDRQFILSSKKLLLSDSGFYLCAWGLAGDYEQYFGPGTRLTVT.

This clonotype was seen only a few times. This chain links TRBV3-1 with TRBJ2-7, with D hard to call. The CDR3 runs to 14 residues. Trimming took off 3 bases at V and 0 bases at J, with 9 bases between the two ends. Germline V gives CDR1 LGHDT, CDR2 YNNKEL (reference sequence). The DNA of the CDR3 is TGTGCCAGCAGCCAGAGAATAGCCTCCTACGAGCAGTACTTC. Its translation: CASSQRIASYEQYF.

The sample holds many counts of this clonotype. This chain uses TRBV7-6 with TRBJ2-2, with TRBD2 matching over 7 bases. The junction had 11 bases not matched to a gene; V was cut back by 1 base and J by 3 bases. Germline CDR1 is SGHVS and CDR2 is FNYEAQ. The CDR3 runs to 18 residues. This chain's CDR3 is CASSLEMVGGPDTGELFF. CDR3 bases: TGTGCCAGCAGCTTAGAAATGGTGGGAGGGCCGGACACCGGGGAGCTGTTTTTT.

In DNA form, the CDR3 reads TGTGCCTGGAGTGTGGAAGGGGTCCTTTCCTACGAGCAGTACTTC. Its translation: CAWSVEGVLSYEQYF. J is TRBJ2-7 and V is TRBV30, with D possibly matching TRBD1 (5 bases). Trimming removed 0 bases at V and 1 base at J, with 13 bases between. CDR3 length: 15 residues. CDR1 and CDR2 (germline): GTSNPN, SVGIG (reference sequence).

The J gene is TRBJ2-1, the V gene TRBV15; D might be TRBD1 or TRBD2, each matching 5 bases. V was pared by 0 bases and J by 8 bases, with 14 bases between. The germline V gene encodes CDR1 LNHNV and CDR2 YYDKDF (reference sequence). This CDR3 spans 15 amino acids. The CDR3 DNA reads as TGTGCCACCAGCAGAGAGGGCGTGGGGACCCATGAGCAGTTCTTC. It encodes CATSREGVGTHEQFF. The entire variable domain, with the rest obtained from reference TRBV15 and TRBJ2-1, is as follows: DAMVIQNPRYQVTQFGKPVTLSCSQTLNHNVMYWYQQKSSQAPKLLFHYYDKDFNNEADTPDNFQSRRPNTSFCFLDIRSPGLGDTAMYLCATSREGVGTHEQFFGPGTRLTVL.

A few counts support this clonotype. The V call is TRBV10-3, the J call TRBJ1-2, with 10 bases aligning to TRBD1. Germline lookup yields CDR1 ENHRY and CDR2 SYGVKD. J gave up 2 bases and V 3 bases, and 3 bases lay outside the gene matches. The CDR3 contains 15 residues. CDR3 region: CAISEDRGRNYGYTF. In nucleotides, the CDR3 is TGTGCCATCAGTGAAGACAGGGGGCGCAACTATGGCTACACCTTC.

In its sample, this clonotype was seen many times. The V gene is TRBV6-1, the J gene TRBJ1-2; no definite D call. This CDR3 comprises 14 residues. The V gene's germline CDR1 is MNHNS and CDR2 SASEGT. The V end was cut by 6 bases, the J end by 0 bases, with 11 bases between. As DNA, the CDR3 is TGTGCCAGCAGAAAAGACGGCTCTAACTATGGCTACACCTTC. It codes for CASRKDGSNYGYTF.

This clonotype was counted many times. The CDR3 region has the DNA TGTGCCAGCAGCTCTGGCGGGACACCGCTCTACGAGCAGTACTTC. Protein sequence: CASSSGGTPLYEQYF. The rearrangement links TRBV7-8 to TRBJ2-7; D may be TRBD1 or TRBD2 (6 bases each). There are 15 residues in the CDR3. V dropped 4 bases and J dropped 3 bases, with 16 bases sitting between them. Germline values: CDR1 SGHVS, CDR2 FQNEAQ. Full variable domain (outside the CDR3, taken from reference TRBV7-8 and TRBJ2-7): GAGVSQSPRYKVAKRGQDVALRCDPISGHVSLFWYQQALGQGPEFLTYFQNEAQLDKSGLPSDRFFAERPEGSVSTLKIQRTQQEDSAVYLCASSSGGTPLYEQYFGPGTRLTVT.

This chain connects TRBV20-1 to TRBJ2-7; 7 positions agree with TRBD2. Germline loops: CDR1 DFQATT, CDR2 SNEGSKA (reference sequence). The CDR3 is 15 amino acids. The trim removed 5 bases at V and 0 bases at J, leaving 10 bases unmatched. For the CDR3, the DNA is TGCAGTGCTGGAGGGCGCCTAGCGGCCTCCTACGAGCAGTACTTC. Amino acid sequence: CSAGGRLAASYEQYF.

There are many counts of this clonotype. The chain uses TRBV7-2 and TRBJ2-3, with TRBD2 identical over 15 bases. With 4 bases clipped from V and 1 base from J, the junction kept 12 bases outside the gene matches. The germline V gene has CDR1 SGHTA and CDR2 FQGNSA. The CDR3 contains 20 residues. CDR3 protein: CASSSEPGTSGRYGTDTQYF. Here the CDR3 DNA reads TGTGCCAGCAGCTCAGAGCCCGGGACTAGCGGGAGGTATGGCACAGATACGCAGTATTTT.

This clonotype has more than one count but fewer than ten. The chain links TRBV11-2 to TRBJ1-1; possible D gene TRBD1, 6 bases. CDR1 and CDR2 from the germline V gene are SGHAT and FQNNGV. The CDR3 length is 14 residues. V was clipped by 2 bases and J by 11 bases, with 18 bases between them. The CDR3 DNA sequence: TGTGCCAGCAGCTTAAGGGGGGGTACCGGAGGGGCTTTCTTT. Residues: CASSLRGGTGGAFF.

This clonotype was detected ten times or more. The CDR3 DNA is TGCGCCAGCAGCCCTCTAAGACTCTCCGATACGCAGTATTTT. This codes for CASSPLRLSDTQYF. The V call is TRBV4-1, the J call TRBJ2-3; D not certain. Germline CDR1 reads MGHRA; CDR2 reads YSYEKL. The CDR3 is 14 amino acids. V dropped 4 bases and J dropped 6 bases, with 14 bases sitting between them.